This is a list of T cell receptor beta chains from one sample in a study of Ad26.COV2.S vaccination and SARS-CoV-2 variants. Generated by immunoSEQ multiplex PCR, the TCRdb table keeps only in-frame clones and is missing some. Found here are some 290,000 clones, about 86% of them singletons; the top ten hold 1.9%. The specimen comprised peripheral blood, sampled in a trial of Ad26.COV2.S vaccine versus placebo. The origin of the receptors is a person between 18 and 65 years old who received the Ad26.COV2.S COVID-19 vaccine or a placebo. The CDR3 runs from the conserved cysteine through the conserved F or W. Each record gives: V gene, J gene, clone size, D gene, CDR3 DNA, CDR3 protein. A D gene is named only where the DNA matches it firmly. Not all rows give a size; the values are once, few, many and, for expanded clones, a class.

TRBV18	TRBJ2-7	NA	TRBD1	TGTGCCAGCTCTACAACAGGGGGCTCTTACGAGCAGTACTTC	CASSTTGGSYEQYF
TRBV19	TRBJ1-5	NA	NA	TGTGCCAGTAGTCAATCCGGGACGTGGGGATCCTTTCAGCCCCAGCATTTT	CASSQSGTWGSFQPQHF
TRBV5-1	TRBJ1-4	NA	NA	TGCGCCAGCAGGTCTGACAGAACTAATGAAAAACTGTTTTTT	CASRSDRTNEKLFF
TRBV30	TRBJ2-7	NA	NA	TGTGCCTGGAGGGAGAGCTCCTACGAGCAGTACTTC	CAWRESSYEQYF
TRBV19	TRBJ2-7	NA	TRBD1	TGTGCCAGTAGTATTACCAGGTCCGGGACAGGGAGGGGCGAGCAGTACTTC	CASSITRSGTGRGEQYF
TRBV5-4	TRBJ2-3	NA	NA	TGTGCCAGCAGTCCGGGATACCCCCCAGATACGCAGTATTTT	CASSPGYPPDTQYF
TRBV6-5	TRBJ1-2	NA	NA	TGTGCCAGCAGCTTCGGGGGGGTTGGCTACACCTTC	CASSFGGVGYTF
TRBV25-1	TRBJ1-1	NA	NA	TGTGCCAGCAGGGGCAGGACGCCCGAGAACACTGAAGCTTTCTTT	CASRGRTPENTEAFF
TRBV30	TRBJ2-1	NA	NA	TGTGCCTGGAGAGGGGGGGGGCCGGATGAGCAGTTCTTC	CAWRGGGPDEQFF
TRBV4-1	TRBJ2-7	NA	TRBD1	TGCGCCAGCAGCCCTCGACAGGGGGCCTCCTACGAGCAGTACTTC	CASSPRQGASYEQYF
TRBV18	TRBJ2-3	NA	TRBD1	TGTGCCAGCTCCGGACAGGCTGGCACAGATACGCAGTATTTT	CASSGQAGTDTQYF
TRBV30	TRBJ1-3	NA	NA	TGTGCCTGGAGAGTCCCTATAGCCAGCTCTGGAAACACCATATATTTT	CAWRVPIASSGNTIYF
TRBV6-5	TRBJ2-6	NA	NA	TGTGCCACCAAAAAGAGGGCTGGGGCCAACGTCCTGACTTTC	CATKKRAGANVLTF
TRBV7-2	TRBJ2-3	once	TRBD2	TGTGCCAGCAGCTCCGGACTAGCGGGCTCGGCAGATACGCAGTATTTT	CASSSGLAGSADTQYF
TRBV6-2/TRBV6-3	TRBJ1-6	few	NA	TGTGCCAGCAGTTCGAATTCACCCCTCCACTTT	CASSSNSPLHF
TRBV5-1	TRBJ2-7	NA	TRBD1	TGCGCCAGCAGGCCGGGACAGATCTCCTACGAGCAGTACTTC	CASRPGQISYEQYF